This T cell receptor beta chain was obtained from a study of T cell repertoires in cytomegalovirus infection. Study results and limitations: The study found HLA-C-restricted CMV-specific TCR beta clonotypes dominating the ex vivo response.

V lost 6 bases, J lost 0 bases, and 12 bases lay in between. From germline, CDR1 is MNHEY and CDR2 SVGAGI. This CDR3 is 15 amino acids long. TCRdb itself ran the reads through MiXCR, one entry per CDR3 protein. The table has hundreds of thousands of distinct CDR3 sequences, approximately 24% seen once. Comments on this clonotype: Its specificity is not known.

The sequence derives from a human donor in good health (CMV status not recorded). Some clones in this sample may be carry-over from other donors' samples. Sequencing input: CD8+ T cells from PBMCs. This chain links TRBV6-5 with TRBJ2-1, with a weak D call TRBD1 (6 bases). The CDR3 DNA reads TGTGCCAGCAGATCCACAGGGAGCTCCTACAATGAGCAGTTCTTC. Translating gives CASRSTGSSYNEQFF.